This T cell receptor beta chain originates from a study of monozygotic twins with inflammatory bowel disease. One entry per CDR3 protein, without DNA, is what TCRdb gives after re-calling the 5' RACE reads. This sample's table has around 380,000 distinct CDR3 sequences. Sequenced input: blood. The receptor's source is a human donor with ulcerative colitis or Crohn's disease, or a healthy co-twin of an affected twin (not recorded which).

CDR3 sequence: CASSRDTNSPLHF. The rearrangement links TRBV6-6 to TRBJ1-6; TCRdb designates TRBD1, a call that cannot be tested without DNA. Germline V gene data show CDR1 as MNHNY and CDR2 as SVGAGI (reference sequence). CDR3 length: 13 residues.